The rows below give T cell receptor beta chains drawn from one sample of a study of liver allograft versus peripheral blood T cells. One entry per CDR3 protein results from TCRdb running MiXCR on the reads. The sample includes about 11,000 distinct CDR3 sequences, about 25% seen only once; the top ten take roughly 1.5%. These receptors all come from a human patient who had a liver transplant. Some T cells may originate from the graft donor. CDR3s include the opening cysteine and the closing phenylalanine or tryptophan. A D gene is named only where the DNA matches it firmly. A row's size may be missing; if present it is once, few, many or a size class.

clone_size j_call d_call v_call cdr3_aa cdr3_nt
medium-sized TRBJ2-7 TRBD1 TRBV19 CASSPGTVLTYEQYF TGTGCCAGTAGCCCCGGGACAGTGCTAACCTACGAGCAGTACTTC
. TRBJ2-7 . TRBV5-6 CTSSIDRSSYEQYF TGTACCAGCAGCATAGACAGGAGCTCCTACGAGCAGTACTTC
medium-sized TRBJ2-1 . TRBV6-1 CASKLQGTSYNEQFF TGTGCCAGCAAGCTACAGGGGACTTCCTACAATGAGCAGTTCTTC
. TRBJ2-3 . TRBV7-2 CASREGATTDTQYF TGTGCCAGCCGAGAGGGTGCCACCACAGATACGCAGTATTTT
medium-sized TRBJ2-7 TRBD1 TRBV10-3 CAISESGTGGREQYF TGTGCCATCAGTGAGAGCGGGACAGGGGGTAGGGAGCAGTACTTC
. TRBJ1-6 . TRBV6-5 CASSYASYSPLHF TGTGCCAGCAGTTACGCCAGTTATTCACCCCTCCACTTT
medium-sized TRBJ1-6 . TRBV7-9 CASSFVTRRRNSPLHF TGTGCCAGCAGCTTTGTTACGCGGAGGCGAAATTCACCCCTCCACTTT
few TRBJ1-1 . TRBV30 CAWSRAGRNTEAFF TGTGCCTGGAGCCGGGCAGGGAGGAACACTGAAGCTTTCTTT
medium-sized TRBJ1-4 . TRBV29-1 CSQLHNRSANEKLFF TGCAGCCAACTCCATAACCGCAGCGCTAATGAAAAACTGTTTTTT
few TRBJ2-5 TRBD2 TRBV5-1 CASTPAGGFGETQYF TGCGCCAGCACCCCAGCGGGGGGGTTCGGAGAGACCCAGTACTTC
few TRBJ2-3 TRBD2 TRBV6-5 CASRTPLLAGGQYF TGTGCCAGCAGGACCCCTTTACTAGCGGGAGGGCAGTATTTT
. TRBJ2-7 TRBD2 TRBV12-3/TRBV12-4 CASTRTSGYEQYF TGTGCCAGCACACGGACTAGCGGCTACGAGCAGTACTTC
medium-sized TRBJ1-6 . TRBV6-5 CASSFRTYLRDNSPLHF TGTGCCAGCAGTTTCCGGACCTACCTTCGCGATAATTCACCCCTCCACTTT
medium-sized TRBJ1-2 TRBD1 TRBV19 CASNPTGTANYGYTF TGTGCCAGTAACCCCACGGGGACAGCTAACTATGGCTACACCTTC
. TRBJ2-3 . TRBV29-1 CSVEVGDTQYF TGCAGCGTTGAAGTAGGTGATACGCAGTATTTT
medium-sized TRBJ2-1 . TRBV18 CASSPRLAHEQFF TGTGCCAGCTCACCACGACTTGCCCATGAGCAGTTCTTC
. TRBJ2-7 TRBD1 TRBV27 CASGQVVNHYEQYF TGTGCCAGCGGACAGGTCGTTAACCACTACGAGCAGTACTTC
few TRBJ1-6 TRBD1 TRBV10-1 CASSERQGFSYNSPLHF TGCGCCAGCAGTGAAAGACAGGGGTTCTCCTATAATTCACCCCTCCACTTT
medium-sized TRBJ2-7 TRBD1 TRBV10-3 CAISERQGSVWEQYF TGTGCCATCAGTGAGAGACAGGGGAGCGTATGGGAGCAGTACTTC
medium-sized TRBJ1-2 . TRBV6-5 CASSYAGHLLYGYTF TGTGCCAGCAGTTACGCGGGACACCTCTTATATGGCTACACCTTC
. TRBJ1-3 . TRBV27 CASREGGSSGNTIYF TGTGCCAGCAGGGAGGGGGGTAGCTCTGGAAACACCATATATTTT
medium-sized TRBJ1-1 . TRBV10-3 CAISDRVGNTEAFF TGTGCCATCAGCGACAGAGTGGGGAACACTGAAGCTTTCTTT
medium-sized TRBJ1-2 . TRBV19 CASSGGRLNYGYTF TGTGCCAGTAGTGGGGGACGGTTAAACTATGGCTACACCTTC
medium-sized TRBJ1-5 TRBD1 TRBV28 CASSLGRQGLSNQPQHF TGTGCCAGCAGTTTGGGGAGACAGGGACTTAGCAATCAGCCCCAGCATTTT
medium-sized TRBJ1-2 . TRBV6-1 CASRAYGYTF TGTGCCAGCAGGGCCTATGGCTACACCTTC